A single sample gave rise to the 9 T cell receptor beta chains below, sequenced in a study of CD8 T cells in Susac syndrome. RNA was extracted with the RNeasy kit, and a quantity of roughly 0.5 to 1 ug was reverse transcribed using random hexamers. MiXCR, run by TCRdb on the immunoSEQ multiplex PCR reads, gives a single entry per CDR3 protein. The profile shows more than 65,000 distinct CDR3 sequences, roughly 94% of them singletons. Sequencing was done on a sample of CD8+ T cells from PBMCs. The receptors stem from a human donor in good health.

The J gene is TRBJ2-3, the V gene TRBV9, with a tentative D call TRBD2 (7 bases). The CDR3 runs 15 residues. The germline V gene has CDR1 SGDLS and CDR2 YYNGEE. Between the trimmed V and J ends, which lost 0 bases and 5 bases, there was a span of 13 bases. CDR3 coding DNA: TGTGCCAGCAGCGTAGAGGGGGGGTTGGGAGATACGCAGTATTTT. Encoded protein: CASSVEGGLGDTQYF.

This sequence joins TRBV16 and TRBJ1-2; no reliable D call. Per germline, CDR1 KGHSY and CDR2 FQNENV. Trimming pared 5 bases from V and 0 bases from J, leaving 10 bases between. The CDR3 contains 14 residues. CDR3 loop: CASSTRPTNYGYTF. The CDR3 DNA follows: TGTGCCAGCAGCACCCGCCCGACTAACTATGGCTACACCTTC.

The chain links TRBV4-1 to TRBJ1-4, with no clear D. The V and J ends lost 5 bases and 7 bases respectively, with 11 bases between them. The CDR3 sequence is 13 residues long. In germline, CDR1 is MGHRA, CDR2 YSYEKL. Written as DNA, the CDR3 is TGCGCCAGCAGCTTCGGACGGGGTGAAAAACTGTTTTTT. Translating gives CASSFGRGEKLFF.

J is TRBJ1-1 and V is TRBV29-1; maybe TRBD1 (5 bases). V lost 2 bases to trimming and J lost 5 bases, with 15 bases between them. CDR1 is SQVTM and CDR2 is ANQGSEA in the germline V gene. The CDR3 runs to 14 residues. DNA for the CDR3: TGCAGCGTTGAACCTGGGCAGGGCGGTACTGAAGCTTTCTTT. Translation gives CSVEPGQGGTEAFF.

In DNA, the CDR3 is TGTGCCAGCCTAGGGGGAGATACGCAGTATTTT. Translation: CASLGGDTQYF. The chain carries TRBV6-5 and TRBJ2-3; maybe TRBD1 (6 bases). The CDR3 loop spans 11 amino acids. Germline CDR1 and CDR2: MNHEY and SVGAGI. V was shortened by 8 bases and J by 5 bases, with 8 bases between the two germline ends.

The chain uses TRBV25-1 and TRBJ2-7, with 8 bases lining up with TRBD1. This CDR3 is 15 amino acids long. Trimming at V came to 2 bases and at J to 4 bases, leaving 7 bases not matched to a gene. From germline, CDR1 is MGHDK and CDR2 SYGVNS. CDR3 bases: TGTGCCAGCAGTGAAGGCAGGGGGCGTATGTACGAGCAGTACTTC. This sequence encodes CASSEGRGRMYEQYF.

V gene TRBV12-3 or TRBV12-4 combines with J gene TRBJ1-2; weak D call: TRBD1 (5 bases). Between the trimmed V and J ends, which lost 5 bases and 5 bases, there was a span of 15 bases. This CDR3 comprises 14 residues. In DNA form, the CDR3 reads TGTGCCAGCAGTCTTCAACCCGACAGTTATGGCTACACCTTC. It translates to CASSLQPDSYGYTF.

The chain couples TRBV28 to TRBJ2-5; D unresolved. The germline V and J ends were trimmed by 5 bases and 10 bases, with 11 bases remaining between them. The CDR3 is 11 residues long. Germline CDR1 reads MDHEN; CDR2 reads SYDVKM. CDR3 in DNA: TGTGCCAGCAGTCTCGGTTTGATCCAGTACTTC. Protein: CASSLGLIQYF.

The chain combines TRBV29-1 with TRBJ2-1, with a tentative D call TRBD1 (6 bases). This CDR3 spans 11 amino acids. V was shortened by 7 bases and J by 7 bases, with 11 bases between the two germline ends. The germline V gene encodes CDR1 SQVTM and CDR2 ANQGSEA. Here the CDR3 DNA reads TGCAGCGCCACCGGGACAAATGAGCAGTTCTTC. Amino acids: CSATGTNEQFF.